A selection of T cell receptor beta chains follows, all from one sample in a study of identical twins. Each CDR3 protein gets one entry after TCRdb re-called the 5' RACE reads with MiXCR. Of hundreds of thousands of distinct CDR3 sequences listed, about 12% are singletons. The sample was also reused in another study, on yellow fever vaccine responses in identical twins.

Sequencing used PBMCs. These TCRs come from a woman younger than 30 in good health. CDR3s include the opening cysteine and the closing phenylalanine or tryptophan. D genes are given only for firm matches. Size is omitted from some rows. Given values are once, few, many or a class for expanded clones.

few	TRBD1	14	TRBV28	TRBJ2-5	TGTGCCAGCAGTCTGACAGGGGGTGAAGAGACCCAGTACTTC	CASSLTGGEETQYF
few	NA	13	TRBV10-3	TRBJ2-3	TGTGCCATCAGTGAGTCGACTGTAGATACGCAGTATTTT	CAISESTVDTQYF
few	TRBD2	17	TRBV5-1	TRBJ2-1	TGCGCCAGCAGCTTGCTAGCGGGATTTGAATCCTACAATGAGCAGTTCTTC	CASSLLAGFESYNEQFF
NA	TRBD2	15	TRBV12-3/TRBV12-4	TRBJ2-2	TGTGCCAGCAGGCGACTAGCGGGGGACGACGGGGAGCTGTTTTTT	CASRRLAGDDGELFF
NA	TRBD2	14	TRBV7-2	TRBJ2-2	TGTGCCAGCAGAAATAGCGGGTCTAGCGGGGAGCTGTTTTTT	CASRNSGSSGELFF
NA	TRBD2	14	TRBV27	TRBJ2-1	TGTGCCAGCACCATCTGGGGGAGCGGGGGGGTACTGCTCTTC	CASTIWGSGGVLLF
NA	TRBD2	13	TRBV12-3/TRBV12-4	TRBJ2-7	TGTGCCGGCAGCGGGACTTCCTCCTACGAGCAGTACTTC	CAGSGTSSYEQYF
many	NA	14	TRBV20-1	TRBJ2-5	TGCAGTGCCCTTCGTGGGACACAGGAAGAGACCCAGTACTTC	CSALRGTQEETQYF
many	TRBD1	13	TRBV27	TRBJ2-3	TGTGCCAGCAGTGACAGGGTCGCAGATACGCAGTATTTT	CASSDRVADTQYF
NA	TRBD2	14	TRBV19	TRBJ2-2	TGTGCCAGTAAAGGGTCTAGCGGGGCCGGGGAGCTGTTTTTT	CASKGSSGAGELFF
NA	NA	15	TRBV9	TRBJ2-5	TGTGCCAGCAGCGTAGGCGGAGGGGTGGGAGAGACCCAGTACTTC	CASSVGGGVGETQYF
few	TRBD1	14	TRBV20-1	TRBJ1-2	TGCAGTGCCGCAACAGGGGGCGCGGTTGGGGGCTACACCTTC	CSAATGGAVGGYTF
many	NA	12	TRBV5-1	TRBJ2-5	TGCGCCAGTACGTCAAGTCAAGAGACCCAGTACTTC	CASTSSQETQYF
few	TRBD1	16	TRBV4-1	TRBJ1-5	TGCGCCAGCAGCCCGGGGACAGGGCTTGGCAATCAGCCCCAGCATTTT	CASSPGTGLGNQPQHF
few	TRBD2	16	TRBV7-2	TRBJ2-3	TGTGCCAGCAGCAAAGGACTAGCGGGGGGCACAGATACGCAGTATTTT	CASSKGLAGGTDTQYF
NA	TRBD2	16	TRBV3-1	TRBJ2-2	TGTGCCAGCAGCCAAGAACCGGGACTAGTTTACGGGGAGCTGTTTTTT	CASSQEPGLVYGELFF
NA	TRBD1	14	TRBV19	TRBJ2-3	TGTGCCAGCCGGGACAGGTTAAACACAGATACGCAGTATTTT	CASRDRLNTDTQYF
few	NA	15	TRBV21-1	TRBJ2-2	TGTGCCAGTACCTGGGGGACGACGAACACCGGGGAGCTGTTTTTT	CASTWGTTNTGELFF
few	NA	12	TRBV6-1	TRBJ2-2	TGTGCCAGCTACAGGGTTACCGGGGAGCTGTTTTTT	CASYRVTGELFF
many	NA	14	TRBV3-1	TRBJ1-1	TGTGCCAGCAGCCGCGGCGGTCCGAACACTGAAGCTTTCTTT	CASSRGGPNTEAFF
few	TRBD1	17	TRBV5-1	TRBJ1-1	TGCGCCAGCAGCTTGGTGGGACAGGGGGCTGTGAACACTGAAGCTTTCTTT	CASSLVGQGAVNTEAFF
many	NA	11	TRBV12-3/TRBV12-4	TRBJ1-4	TGTGCCAGCACCCTTGGGGGTGAACTGTTTTTT	CASTLGGELFF
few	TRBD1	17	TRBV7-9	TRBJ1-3	TGTGCCAGCAGCCCAGGGACAGGGAATCGGCTTGGAAACACCATATATTTT	CASSPGTGNRLGNTIYF
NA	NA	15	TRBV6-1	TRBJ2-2	TGTGCCAGCAGTCCCCCTGAGGCAGGGGCCGGGGAGCTGTTTTTT	CASSPPEAGAGELFF
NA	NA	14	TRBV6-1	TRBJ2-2	TGTGCCAGCAGTGAGGGGTCTGGAACCGGGGAGCTGTTTTTT	CASSEGSGTGELFF
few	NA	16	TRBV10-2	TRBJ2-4	TGCGCCAGCAGGTCTCCAACGTTCGGGAAAAGAGACATTCAGTACTTC	CASRSPTFGKRDIQYF
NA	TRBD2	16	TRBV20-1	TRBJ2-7	TGCAGTGCCCGCGGACTAGCGGGAGGGCTGAGGTACGAGCAGTACTTC	CSARGLAGGLRYEQYF
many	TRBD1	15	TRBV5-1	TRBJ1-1	TGCGCCAGCAGCGCCCGACAGGGGACGAACACTGAAGCTTTCTTT	CASSARQGTNTEAFF
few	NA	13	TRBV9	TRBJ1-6	TGTGCCAGCAGCACGGGACTATCTTCACCCCTCCACTTT	CASSTGLSSPLHF
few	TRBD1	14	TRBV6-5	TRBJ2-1	TGTGCCAGCAGTTCCGGGACAGCCCTCCATGAGCAGTTCTTC	CASSSGTALHEQFF
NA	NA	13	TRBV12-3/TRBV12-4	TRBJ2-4	TGTGCCAGCAGTCGCGGCGGCCGGGCCATTCAGTACTTC	CASSRGGRAIQYF
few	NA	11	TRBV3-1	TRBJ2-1	TGTGCCCCCCCCCCCTTCAATGAGCAGTTCTTC	CAPPPFNEQFF
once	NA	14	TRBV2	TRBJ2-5	TGTGCCAGCAGTGAACTGGCAGTACAAGAGACCCAGTACTTC	CASSELAVQETQYF
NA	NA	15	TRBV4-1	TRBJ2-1	TGCGCCAGCAGCCAAGATGAGGGTAGTAGTAGAGAGCAGTTCTTC	CASSQDEGSSREQFF
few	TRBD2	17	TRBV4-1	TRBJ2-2	TGCGCCAGCAGCCAAAGCGGGGGGGCTATTGCCACCGGGGAGCTGTTTTTT	CASSQSGGAIATGELFF
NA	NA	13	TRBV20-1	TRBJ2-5	TGCAGTGCTAGGGAGGAGACTCAGGAGACCCAGTACTTC	CSAREETQETQYF
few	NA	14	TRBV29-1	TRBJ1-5	TGCAGCGTCGCAACAGGGTATAGCAATCAGCCCCAGCATTTT	CSVATGYSNQPQHF
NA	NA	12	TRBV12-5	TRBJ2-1	TGTGCTAGTGGTTTGGTACCAGGGGAGCAGTTCTTC	CASGLVPGEQFF
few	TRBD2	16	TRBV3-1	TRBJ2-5	TGTGCCAGCAGCCAAGATGGGGCTAGCGGGGGTGAGACCCAGTACTTC	CASSQDGASGGETQYF
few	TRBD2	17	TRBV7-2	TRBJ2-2	TGTGCCAGCAGCTTAACCCCGGGAGGTCGTCTCACCGGGGAGCTGTTTTTT	CASSLTPGGRLTGELFF
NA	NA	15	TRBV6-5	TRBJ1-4	TGTGCCAGCAGTTACGGGGACCCAAGGGGCGAAAAACTGTTTTTT	CASSYGDPRGEKLFF
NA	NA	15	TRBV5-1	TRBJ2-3	TGCGCCAGCAGCGAACTCGAATTACCCACAGATACGCAGTATTTT	CASSELELPTDTQYF
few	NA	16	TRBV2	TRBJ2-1	TGTGCCAGCAGTGAAGTCAGGCTAGAGGGACGGCATGAGCAGTTCTTC	CASSEVRLEGRHEQFF
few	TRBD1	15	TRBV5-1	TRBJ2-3	TGCGCCAGCAGCTTGGAGGGACAGCGCACAGATACGCAGTATTTT	CASSLEGQRTDTQYF
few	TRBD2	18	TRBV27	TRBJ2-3	TGTGCCAGCCGGATAAGGTGGGGGGGACTAGCGGGAGAAGATACGCAGTATTTT	CASRIRWGGLAGEDTQYF
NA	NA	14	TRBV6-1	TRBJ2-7	TGTGCCAGCAGTGGAGGACTGCGAGTCTACGAGCAGTACTTC	CASSGGLRVYEQYF
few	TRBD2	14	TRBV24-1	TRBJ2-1	TGTGCCACCGGGCCTAGCGGTAAGGAGAATGAGCAGTTCTTC	CATGPSGKENEQFF
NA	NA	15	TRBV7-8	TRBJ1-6	TGTGCCAGCAGCTTAGATTACAGGGATAGGTCACCCCTCCACTTT	CASSLDYRDRSPLHF
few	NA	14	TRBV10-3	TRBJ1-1	TGTGCCATCAGTGATCCCCGGGACGGCACTGAAGCTTTCTTT	CAISDPRDGTEAFF